This TCR beta chain was profiled in a study of long-term antiretroviral therapy in people with HIV. The CDR3 totals 14 residues. Germline CDR1 reads LGHNA; CDR2 reads YNFKEQ. With 0 bases removed from V and 3 bases from J, the gap between germline ends came to 8 bases. Version v3.0 of the immunoSEQ assay ran at survey level. Only in-frame clones appear in the TCRdb table, and some are missing; sequencing was by immunoSEQ multiplex PCR. The sample contains about 33,000 clones, about 96% of which appear only once. The source material was unsorted PBMCs, sampled 6.9 years after starting antiretroviral therapy. The V gene is TRBV4-2, the J gene TRBJ2-5, with D unclear. The sequence was obtained from a man younger than 45 with HIV. CDR3 sequence: CASSQEGKEETQYF. In DNA form, the CDR3 reads TGTGCCAGCAGCCAAGAGGGGAAGGAAGAGACCCAGTACTTC.